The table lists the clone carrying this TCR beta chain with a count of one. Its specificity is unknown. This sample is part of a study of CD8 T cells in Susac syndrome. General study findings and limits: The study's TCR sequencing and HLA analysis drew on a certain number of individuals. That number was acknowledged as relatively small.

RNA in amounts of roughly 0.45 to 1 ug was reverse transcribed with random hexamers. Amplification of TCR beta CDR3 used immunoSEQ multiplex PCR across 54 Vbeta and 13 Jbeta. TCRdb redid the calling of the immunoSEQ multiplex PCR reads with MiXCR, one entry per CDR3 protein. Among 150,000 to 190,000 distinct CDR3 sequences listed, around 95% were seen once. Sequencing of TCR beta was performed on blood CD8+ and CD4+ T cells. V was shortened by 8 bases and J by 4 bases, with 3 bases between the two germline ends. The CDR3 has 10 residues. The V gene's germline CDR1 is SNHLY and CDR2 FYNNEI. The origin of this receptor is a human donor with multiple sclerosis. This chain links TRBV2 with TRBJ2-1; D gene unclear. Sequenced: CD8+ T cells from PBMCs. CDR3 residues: CASQYNEQFF. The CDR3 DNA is TGTGCCAGCCAGTACAATGAGCAGTTCTTC.